These 10 T cell receptor beta chains originate from one sample sequenced in a study of T cells in Graves' hyperthyroidism and ophthalmopathy. TCR beta CDR3 region amplification was performed from RNA transcripts. First-round RT-PCR of the TCR CDR3 relied on the HTBI primer set. Each CDR3 protein gets one entry after TCRdb re-called the multiplex PCR reads with MiXCR. In the table there are roughly 580,000 distinct CDR3 sequences, 46% of which are singletons. The sequenced sample was peripheral blood or thyroid tissue (not recorded which). The receptors originated from a woman aged 18-29 years with Graves' hyperthyroidism.

CDR3 sequence: CASSMDLIYEQYF. Written as DNA, the CDR3 is TGTGCCAGCAGCATGGACTTGATTTACGAGCAGTACTTC. The V and J genes are TRBV7-2 and TRBJ2-7; a possible D gene is TRBD2 (5 bases). The CDR3 runs to 13 residues. The germline gives CDR1 SGHTA, CDR2 FQGNSA. V lost 5 bases, J lost 4 bases, and 12 bases lay in between.

This clonotype was found a few times. This chain links TRBV7-3 with TRBJ1-2; D remains unclear. Per the germline V gene, CDR1 is SGHTA and CDR2 is FQGTGA. This CDR3 spans 14 amino acids. Trimming took 2 bases from V and 8 from J, leaving 15 bases between them. CDR3 DNA: TGTGCCAGCAGCTTAGATAGCCTAGGGAGCGGCTACACCTTC. It is translated as CASSLDSLGSGYTF.

This clonotype was observed a few times. Sequence at one end of the junction differs from germline and may be a read error. The rearrangement uses TRBV5-1 and TRBJ1-2; no clear D gene. This CDR3 spans 11 amino acids. Germline lookup yields CDR1 SGHRS and CDR2 YFSETQ. The CDR3 here is CASSLPGGYTF. Written as DNA, the CDR3 is TGTGCCAGCAGTCTCCCCGGCGGGTACACCTTC.

This chain uses TRBV7-6 with TRBJ1-5, with 12 bases that match TRBD1. Germline V gene data show CDR1 as SGHVS and CDR2 as FNYEAQ. The CDR3 length is 15 residues. J was trimmed by 4 bases and V by 3 bases; bases with no gene match: 1. CDR3 region: CASSLGQGANQPQHF. The CDR3 DNA is TGTGCCAGCAGCTTGGGACAGGGGGCGAATCAGCCCCAGCATTTT.

This clonotype was detected only once. An end of the junction differs from the germline gene, which may be a read error. This chain uses TRBV7-6 with TRBJ2-7; a weak D match, TRBD1 (6 bases). The germline gives CDR1 SGHVS, CDR2 FNYEAQ. The CDR3 consists of 15 residues. CDR3 DNA: TGCGCCAGCAGCCAAGATACCTCCAGGGGCTACGAGCAGTACTTC. This sequence encodes CASSQDTSRGYEQYF.

The chain employs TRBV11-3 and TRBJ2-7, with D unclear. The germline gives CDR1 SGHNT, CDR2 YENEEA. The ends were cut back, 3 bases at V and 3 bases at J, with 9 bases in the middle. This CDR3 contains 13 residues. As DNA, the CDR3 is TGTGCCAGCAGCTTTTCCTCTTACTACGAGCAGTACTTC. The encoded protein is CASSFSSYYEQYF.

V and J are TRBV7-3 and TRBJ2-2; D is unresolved. Per the germline V gene, CDR1 is SGHTA and CDR2 is FQGTGA. The V end was cut by 4 bases, the J end by 3 bases, with 12 bases between. The CDR3 length is 15 residues. The CDR3 coding sequence is TGTGCCAGCAGCTCCCTGGAACGGGACACCGGGGAGCTGTTTTTT. It codes for CASSSLERDTGELFF.

To note about this clonotype: A read error may explain this, as a much larger clone is one base away. V gene TRBV29-1 combines with J gene TRBJ2-5, with D tentatively TRBD1 (6 bases). The CDR3 has 13 residues. CDR1 and CDR2 (germline): SQVTM, ANQGSEA. The CDR3 region is CSVETGQTETQHF. The CDR3 DNA is TGCAGCGTTGAGACAGGACAGACTGAGACCCAGCACTTC.

This clonotype came up many times. The chain carries TRBV29-1 and TRBJ2-7; D ambiguous. The V end was cut by 7 bases, the J end by 4 bases, with 20 bases between. CDR3 size: 14 residues. Germline V lookup: CDR1 SQVTM, CDR2 ANQGSEA. The CDR3 DNA reads as TGCAGCGCTGCGAACAGCTTTAGTATTTACGAGCAGTACTTC. Its translation: CSAANSFSIYEQYF.

The CDR3 is CASSLGGFAEAFF. CDR3 DNA: TGTGCCAGCAGCTTGGGGGGATTTGCTGAAGCTTTCTTT. The chain recombines TRBV7-2 with TRBJ1-1; tentative D call: TRBD1 (5 bases). This CDR3 is built from 13 residues. Per the germline V gene, CDR1 is SGHTA and CDR2 is FQGNSA. The germline V and J ends were trimmed by 3 bases and 6 bases, with 11 bases remaining between them. Drawing the rest from reference TRBV7-2 and TRBJ1-1, the complete variable domain is GAGVSQSPSNKVTEKGKDVELRCDPISGHTALYWYRQSLGQGLEFLIYFQGNSAPDKSGLPSDRFSAERTGGSVSTLTIQRTQQEDSAVYLCASSLGGFAEAFFGQGTRLTVV.